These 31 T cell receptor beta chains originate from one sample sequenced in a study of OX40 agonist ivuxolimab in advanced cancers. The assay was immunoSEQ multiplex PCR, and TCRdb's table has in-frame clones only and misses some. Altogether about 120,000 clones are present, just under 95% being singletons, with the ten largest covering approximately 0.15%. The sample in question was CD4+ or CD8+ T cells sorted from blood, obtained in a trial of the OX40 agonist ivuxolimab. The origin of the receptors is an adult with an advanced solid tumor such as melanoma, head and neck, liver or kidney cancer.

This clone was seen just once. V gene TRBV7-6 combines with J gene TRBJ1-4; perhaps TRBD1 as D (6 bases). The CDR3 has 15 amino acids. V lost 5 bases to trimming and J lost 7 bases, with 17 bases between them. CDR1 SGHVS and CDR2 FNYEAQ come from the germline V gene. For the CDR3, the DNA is TGTGCCAGCAGCCCAAATCGGGGGGCCAGTGAAAAACTGTTTTTT. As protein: CASSPNRGASEKLFF.

CDR3 loop: CASSFPIGGQETQYF. The CDR3 bases are TGTGCCAGCAGTTTCCCCATCGGGGGCCAAGAGACCCAGTACTTC. This sequence joins TRBV28 and TRBJ2-5; D is possibly TRBD2 (6 bases). CDR3 length equals 15 residues. Trimming shortened V by 3 bases and J by 1 base, and 12 bases separated the two germline ends. Germline assignment: CDR1 MDHEN and CDR2 SYDVKM.

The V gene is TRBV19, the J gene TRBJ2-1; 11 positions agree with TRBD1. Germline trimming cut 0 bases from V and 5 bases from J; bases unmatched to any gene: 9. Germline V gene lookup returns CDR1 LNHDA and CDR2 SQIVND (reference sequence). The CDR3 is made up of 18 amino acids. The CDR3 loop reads CASSIDPPGTGGDNEQFF. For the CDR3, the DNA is TGTGCCAGTAGTATAGACCCTCCGGGGACAGGGGGGGACAATGAGCAGTTCTTC.

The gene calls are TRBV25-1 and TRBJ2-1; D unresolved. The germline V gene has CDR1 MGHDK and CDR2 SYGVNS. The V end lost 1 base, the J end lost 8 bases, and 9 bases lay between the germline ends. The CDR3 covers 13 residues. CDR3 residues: CASSEFINHEQFF. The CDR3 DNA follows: TGTGCCAGCAGTGAATTTATAAATCATGAGCAGTTCTTC.

This CDR3 is CASYTGGLSYEQYF. CDR3 DNA sequence: TGTGCCAGCTACACAGGGGGCCTCTCCTACGAGCAGTACTTC. The chain is built from TRBV28 and TRBJ2-7; 9 bases are shared with TRBD1. The junction had 5 bases not matched to a gene; V was cut back by 8 bases and J by 0 bases. There are 14 residues in the CDR3. The germline V gene has CDR1 MDHEN and CDR2 SYDVKM.

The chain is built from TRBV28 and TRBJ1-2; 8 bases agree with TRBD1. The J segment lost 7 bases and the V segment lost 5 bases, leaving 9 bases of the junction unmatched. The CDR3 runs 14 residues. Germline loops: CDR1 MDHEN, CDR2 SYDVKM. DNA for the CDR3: TGTGCCAGCAGTCTTGATGGGACAGGTATTGGCTACACCTTC. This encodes CASSLDGTGIGYTF.

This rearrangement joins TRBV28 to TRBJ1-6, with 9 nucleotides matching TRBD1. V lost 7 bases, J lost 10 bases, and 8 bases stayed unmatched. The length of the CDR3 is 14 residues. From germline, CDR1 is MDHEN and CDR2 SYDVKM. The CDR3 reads CASIRDRARSPLHF. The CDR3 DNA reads TGTGCCAGCATTAGGGACAGGGCACGCTCACCCCTCCACTTT.

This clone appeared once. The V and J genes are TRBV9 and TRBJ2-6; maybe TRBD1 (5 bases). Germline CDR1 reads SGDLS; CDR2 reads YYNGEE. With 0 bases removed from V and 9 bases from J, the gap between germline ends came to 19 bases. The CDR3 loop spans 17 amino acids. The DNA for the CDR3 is TGTGCCAGCAGCGTAGGTGTTACAGGCTCATCCCGCAACGTCCTGACTTTC. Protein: CASSVGVTGSSRNVLTF.

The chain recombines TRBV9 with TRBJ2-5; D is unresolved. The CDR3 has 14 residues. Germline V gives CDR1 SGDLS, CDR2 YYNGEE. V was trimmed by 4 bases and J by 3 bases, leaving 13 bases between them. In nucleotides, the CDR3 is TGTGCCAGCAGCCCCCGGGCCTGGGAAGAGACCCAGTACTTC. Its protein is CASSPRAWEETQYF.

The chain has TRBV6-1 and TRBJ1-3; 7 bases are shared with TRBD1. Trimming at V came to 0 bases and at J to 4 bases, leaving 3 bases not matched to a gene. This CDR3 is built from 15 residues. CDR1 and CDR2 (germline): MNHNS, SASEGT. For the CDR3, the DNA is TGTGCCAGCAGTGAAGCGCAGGGACAGGGAAACACCATATATTTT. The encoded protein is CASSEAQGQGNTIYF.

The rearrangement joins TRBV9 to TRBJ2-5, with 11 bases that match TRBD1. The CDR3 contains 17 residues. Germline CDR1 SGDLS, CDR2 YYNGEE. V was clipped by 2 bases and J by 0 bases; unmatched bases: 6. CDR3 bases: TGTGCCAGCAGCGTCGGACAGGGGGCTTTGTACCAAGAGACCCAGTACTTC. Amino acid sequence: CASSVGQGALYQETQYF.

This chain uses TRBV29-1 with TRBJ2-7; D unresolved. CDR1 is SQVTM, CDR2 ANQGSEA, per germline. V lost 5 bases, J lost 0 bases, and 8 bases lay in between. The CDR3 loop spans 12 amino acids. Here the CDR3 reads CSVLIDSYEQYF. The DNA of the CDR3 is TGCAGCGTTCTTATAGACTCCTACGAGCAGTACTTC.

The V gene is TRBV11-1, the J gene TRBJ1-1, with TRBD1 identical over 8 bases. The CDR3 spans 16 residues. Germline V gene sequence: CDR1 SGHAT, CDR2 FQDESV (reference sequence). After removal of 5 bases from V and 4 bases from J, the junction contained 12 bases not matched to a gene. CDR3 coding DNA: TGTGCCAGCAGCGCCCACTCAGGGGGCGAGAGCACTGAAGCTTTCTTT. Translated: CASSAHSGGESTEAFF.

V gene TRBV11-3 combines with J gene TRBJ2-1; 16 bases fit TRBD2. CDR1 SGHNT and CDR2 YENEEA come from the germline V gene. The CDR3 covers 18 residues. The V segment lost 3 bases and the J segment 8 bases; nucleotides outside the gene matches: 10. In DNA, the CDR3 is TGTGCCAGCAGCTTCGGGACTAGCGGGGGGGCCTGGTTGGATGAGCAGTTCTTC. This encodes CASSFGTSGGAWLDEQFF.

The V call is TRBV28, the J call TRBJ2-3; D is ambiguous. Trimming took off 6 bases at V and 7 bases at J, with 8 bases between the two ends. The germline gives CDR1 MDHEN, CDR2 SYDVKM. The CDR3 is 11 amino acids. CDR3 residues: CASSREYTQYF. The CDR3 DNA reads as TGTGCCAGCAGCCGCGAGTATACGCAGTATTTT.

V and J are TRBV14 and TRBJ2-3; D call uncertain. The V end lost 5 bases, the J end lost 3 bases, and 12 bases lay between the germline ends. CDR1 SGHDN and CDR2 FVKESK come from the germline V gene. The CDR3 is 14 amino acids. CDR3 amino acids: CASSSRHGTDTQYF. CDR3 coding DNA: TGTGCCAGCAGCTCCCGACATGGGACAGATACGCAGTATTTT.

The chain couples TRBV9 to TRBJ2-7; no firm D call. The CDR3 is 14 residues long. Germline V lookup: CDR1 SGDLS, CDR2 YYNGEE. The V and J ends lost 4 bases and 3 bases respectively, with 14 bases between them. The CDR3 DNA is TGTGCCAGCAGCCCTAGTCGGGTGAACTACGAGCAGTACTTC. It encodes CASSPSRVNYEQYF.

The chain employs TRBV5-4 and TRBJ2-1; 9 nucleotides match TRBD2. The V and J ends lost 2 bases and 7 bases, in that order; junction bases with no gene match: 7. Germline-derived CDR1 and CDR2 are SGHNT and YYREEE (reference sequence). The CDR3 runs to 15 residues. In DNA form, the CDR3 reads TGTGCCAGCAGCTTTTTAGCGGGAGTGACGAATGAGCAGTTCTTC. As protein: CASSFLAGVTNEQFF.

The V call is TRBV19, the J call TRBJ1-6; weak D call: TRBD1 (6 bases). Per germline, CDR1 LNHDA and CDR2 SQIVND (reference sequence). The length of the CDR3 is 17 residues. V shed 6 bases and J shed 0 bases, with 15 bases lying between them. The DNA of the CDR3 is TGTGCCAGTAGGGAGCAGGGGATAAGCTCCTATAATTCACCCCTCCACTTT. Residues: CASREQGISSYNSPLHF.

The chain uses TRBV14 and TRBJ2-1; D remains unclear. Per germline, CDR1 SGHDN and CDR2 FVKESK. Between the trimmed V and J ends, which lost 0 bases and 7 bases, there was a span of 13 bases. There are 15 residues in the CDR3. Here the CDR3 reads CASSQEVLVLNEQFF. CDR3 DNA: TGTGCCAGCAGCCAAGAAGTGTTAGTCCTGAATGAGCAGTTCTTC.

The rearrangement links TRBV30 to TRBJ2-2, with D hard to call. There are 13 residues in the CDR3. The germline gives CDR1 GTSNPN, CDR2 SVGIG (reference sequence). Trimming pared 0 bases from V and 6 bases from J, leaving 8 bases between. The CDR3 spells CAWSVIGSGELFF. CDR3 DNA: TGTGCCTGGAGTGTAATTGGTTCCGGGGAGCTGTTTTTT.

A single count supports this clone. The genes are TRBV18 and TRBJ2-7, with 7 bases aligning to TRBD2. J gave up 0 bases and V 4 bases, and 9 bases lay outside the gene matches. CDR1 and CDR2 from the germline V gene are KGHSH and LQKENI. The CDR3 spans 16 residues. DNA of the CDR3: TGTGCCAGCTCACGACTGGGGCGGGGGAGCTCCTACGAGCAGTACTTC. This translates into CASSRLGRGSSYEQYF.

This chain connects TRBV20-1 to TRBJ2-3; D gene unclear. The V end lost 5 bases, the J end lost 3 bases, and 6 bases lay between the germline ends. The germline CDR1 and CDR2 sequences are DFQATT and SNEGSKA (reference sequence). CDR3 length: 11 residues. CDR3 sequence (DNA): TGCAGTGCTGGGAAAACAGATACGCAGTATTTT. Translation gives CSAGKTDTQYF.

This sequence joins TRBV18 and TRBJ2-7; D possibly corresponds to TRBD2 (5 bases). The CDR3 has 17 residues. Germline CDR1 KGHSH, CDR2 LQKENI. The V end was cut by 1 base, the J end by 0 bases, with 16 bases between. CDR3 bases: TGTGCCAGCTCACCACTTGGCGCGGGTGGCGGCTCCTACGAGCAGTACTTC. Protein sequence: CASSPLGAGGGSYEQYF. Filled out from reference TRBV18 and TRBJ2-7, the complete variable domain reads NAGVMQNPRHLVRRRGQEARLRCSPMKGHSHVYWYRQLPEEGLKFMVYLQKENIIDESGMPKERFSAEFPKEGPSILRIQQVVRGDSAAYFCASSPLGAGGGSYEQYFGPGTRLTVT.

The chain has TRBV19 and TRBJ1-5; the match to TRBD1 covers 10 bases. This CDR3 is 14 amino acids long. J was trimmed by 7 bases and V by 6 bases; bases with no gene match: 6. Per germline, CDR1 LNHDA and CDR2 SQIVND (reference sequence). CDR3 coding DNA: TGTGCCAGTAGCCTCGGACAGGGGGGACAGCCCCAGCATTTT. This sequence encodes CASSLGQGGQPQHF.

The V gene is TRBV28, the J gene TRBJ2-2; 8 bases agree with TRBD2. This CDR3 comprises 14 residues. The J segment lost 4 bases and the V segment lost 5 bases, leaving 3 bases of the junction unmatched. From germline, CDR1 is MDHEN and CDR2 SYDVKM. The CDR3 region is CASSRLAGTGELFF. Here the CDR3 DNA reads TGTGCCAGCAGTCGGCTAGCGGGCACCGGGGAGCTGTTTTTT. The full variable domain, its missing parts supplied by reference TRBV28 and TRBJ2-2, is DVKVTQSSRYLVKRTGEKVFLECVQDMDHENMFWYRQDPGLGLRLIYFSYDVKMKEKGDIPEGYSVSREKKERFSLILESASTNQTSMYLCASSRLAGTGELFFGEGSRLTVL.

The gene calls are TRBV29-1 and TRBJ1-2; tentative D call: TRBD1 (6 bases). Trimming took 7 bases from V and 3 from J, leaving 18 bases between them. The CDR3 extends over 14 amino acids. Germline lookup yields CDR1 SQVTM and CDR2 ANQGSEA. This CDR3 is CSAGGALPDYGYTF. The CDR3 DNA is TGCAGCGCTGGGGGGGCCCTCCCAGACTATGGCTACACCTTC.

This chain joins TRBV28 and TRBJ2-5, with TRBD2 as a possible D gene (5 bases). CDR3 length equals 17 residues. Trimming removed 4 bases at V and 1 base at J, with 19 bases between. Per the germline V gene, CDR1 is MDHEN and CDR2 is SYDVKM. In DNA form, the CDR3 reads TGTGCCAGCAGTTCGCACTCTCCCCTCAGCGGCCAAGAGACCCAGTACTTC. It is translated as CASSSHSPLSGQETQYF.

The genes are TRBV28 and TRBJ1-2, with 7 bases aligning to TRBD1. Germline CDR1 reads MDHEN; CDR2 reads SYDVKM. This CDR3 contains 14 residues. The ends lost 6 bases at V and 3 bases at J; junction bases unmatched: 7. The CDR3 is CASRFTGVDYGYTF. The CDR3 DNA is TGTGCCAGCAGATTTACAGGGGTGGACTATGGCTACACCTTC.

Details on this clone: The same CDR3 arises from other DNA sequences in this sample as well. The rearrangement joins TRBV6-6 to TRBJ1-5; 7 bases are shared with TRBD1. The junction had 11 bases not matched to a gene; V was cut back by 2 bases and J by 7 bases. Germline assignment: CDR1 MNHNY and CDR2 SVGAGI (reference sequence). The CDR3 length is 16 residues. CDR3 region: CASSYIFRQGGQPQHF. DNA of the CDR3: TGTGCCAGCAGTTACATTTTCCGGCAGGGGGGACAGCCCCAGCATTTT.

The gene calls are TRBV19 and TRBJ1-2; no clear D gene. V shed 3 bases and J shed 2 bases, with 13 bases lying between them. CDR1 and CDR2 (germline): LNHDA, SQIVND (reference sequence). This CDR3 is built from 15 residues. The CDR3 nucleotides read TGTGCCAGTAGTATGGCTCCGGGGTCGAACTATGGCTACACCTTC. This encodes CASSMAPGSNYGYTF.